Listed here are 14 T cell receptor beta chains from one sample, sequenced in a study of T cells after yellow fever vaccination. TCRdb itself ran the 5' RACE reads through MiXCR, one entry per CDR3 protein. The sample shows roughly 150,000 distinct CDR3 sequences, 6.6% of them seen only once. The sample here was CD4+ T cells sorted from PBMCs, taken 10 days after the yellow fever booster vaccination. Receptor source: a man aged 25-45 years who received the YFV17D yellow fever vaccine.

This clonotype was seen a handful of times. V is TRBV5-1 and J is TRBJ2-1, with 7 bases that match TRBD2. J lost 4 bases, V lost 0 bases, and 4 bases had no gene match. Germline V CDR1 and CDR2: SGHRS, YFSETQ. This CDR3 spans 15 amino acids. CDR3 in DNA: TGCGCCAGCAGCTTGGGACTAGCCCCGTACAATGAGCAGTTCTTC. Its protein is CASSLGLAPYNEQFF.

V gene TRBV4-3 combines with J gene TRBJ2-1; D perhaps matches TRBD1 (6 bases). V gave up 1 base and J gave up 2 bases, with 6 bases separating them. The CDR3 extends over 14 amino acids. Germline-derived CDR1 and CDR2 are LGHNA and YSLEER. CDR3 in DNA: TGCGCCAGCAGCCAAGGGGACACCTACAATGAGCAGTTCTTC. Amino acid sequence: CASSQGDTYNEQFF.

The table lists this clonotype with many counts. The chain recombines TRBV7-8 with TRBJ2-1, with D perhaps assigned TRBD1 or TRBD2 (5 bases each). The germline CDR1 and CDR2 sequences are SGHVS and FQNEAQ. This CDR3 comprises 11 residues. Trimming pared 5 bases from V and 12 bases from J, leaving 11 bases between. CDR3 sequence reads: CASSPPGAQFF. As DNA, the CDR3 is TGTGCCAGCAGCCCCCCCGGGGCGCAGTTCTTC.

This clonotype was seen at least ten times. The chain has TRBV6-1 and TRBJ2-7; 11 nucleotides match TRBD1. Trimming cost V 6 bases and J 6 bases; bases outside gene matches: 7. The CDR3 extends over 14 amino acids. Looked up from germline, CDR1 is MNHNS and CDR2 is SASEGT. The CDR3 here is CASSRDRGKAEQYF. DNA of the CDR3: TGTGCCAGCAGCCGGGACAGGGGGAAAGCCGAGCAGTACTTC.

This clonotype was observed many times. J is TRBJ2-1 and V is TRBV24-1; D unresolved. Trimming took off 3 bases at V and 4 bases at J, with 15 bases between the two ends. The CDR3 length is 16 residues. CDR1 is KGHDR, CDR2 SFDVKD, per germline. The DNA for the CDR3 is TGTGCCACCAGTGATCGTTTAGCTGAGGCTTACAATGAGCAGTTCTTC. Protein: CATSDRLAEAYNEQFF.

Only a few counts were recorded for this clonotype. The chain joins TRBV18 to TRBJ2-1; 10 bases align to TRBD2. CDR1 and CDR2 (germline): KGHSH, LQKENI. Trimming took 1 base from V and 4 from J; bases not matched to a gene: 16. CDR3 length: 20 amino acids. In DNA form, the CDR3 reads TGTGCCAGCTCACCACTAACTAGCGGGATTGGCTCCACGGGGTACAATGAGCAGTTCTTC. Its translation: CASSPLTSGIGSTGYNEQFF.

In this sample, this clonotype turned up many times. The V gene is TRBV20-1, the J gene TRBJ2-1, with D tentatively TRBD2 (5 bases). The length of the CDR3 is 15 residues. CDR1 DFQATT and CDR2 SNEGSKA come from the germline V gene (reference sequence). Trimming left V 1 base short and J 4 bases short, with 14 bases between. The CDR3 sequence: CSARGRSGRYNEQFF. As DNA, the CDR3 is TGCAGTGCTAGAGGACGGAGCGGACGGTACAATGAGCAGTTCTTC.

This clonotype was seen repeatedly, ten times or more. The genes are TRBV28 and TRBJ2-5, with TRBD2 as a possible D gene (5 bases). The CDR3 is 15 residues long. V was trimmed by 6 bases and J by 2 bases, leaving 16 bases between them. CDR1 and CDR2 (germline): MDHEN, SYDVKM. The CDR3 DNA follows: TGTGCCAGCAGGCCACGGGGTGAACAGCAAGAGACCCAGTACTTC. It is translated as CASRPRGEQQETQYF.

This clonotype has at least ten counts. The chain uses TRBV29-1 and TRBJ2-5, with 8 bases aligning to TRBD1. V lost 5 bases, J lost 2 bases, and 10 bases stayed unmatched. CDR3 length: 15 amino acids. The V gene's germline CDR1 is SQVTM and CDR2 ANQGSEA. The CDR3 DNA reads as TGCAGCGTTAGACGTCAGGGGGCTTATCAAGAGACCCAGTACTTC. Translating gives CSVRRQGAYQETQYF.

The chain carries TRBV20-1 and TRBJ2-7; no firm D call. V was pared by 1 base and J by 2 bases, with 12 bases between. This CDR3 spans 14 amino acids. Germline CDR1 reads DFQATT; CDR2 reads SNEGSKA (reference sequence). CDR3 sequence (DNA): TGCAGTGCTAGAGGAGCCCGGGCCACCTACGAGCAGTACTTC. This encodes CSARGARATYEQYF.

In this sample, this clonotype turned up many times. This rearrangement joins TRBV12-3 or TRBV12-4 to TRBJ1-4; D is uncertain. CDR3 size: 12 residues. V shed 5 bases and J shed 7 bases, with 8 bases lying between them. The CDR3 region is CASSLGREKLFF. CDR3 coding DNA: TGTGCCAGCAGTCTTGGGCGTGAAAAACTGTTTTTT.

This clonotype came up many times. V usage is TRBV20-1 and J usage is TRBJ2-1, with unresolved D. The CDR3 is 15 residues long. Per the germline V gene, CDR1 is DFQATT and CDR2 is SNEGSKA (reference sequence). Trimming took 5 bases from V and 6 from J, leaving 20 bases between them. In DNA, the CDR3 is TGCAGTGCTTCACCCCCCCCTGGTCAGTTCAATGAGCAGTTCTTC. It codes for CSASPPPGQFNEQFF.

This clonotype occurred many times. V usage is TRBV20-1 and J usage is TRBJ1-5; TRBD1 matches 7 bases. The CDR3 totals 12 residues. Per the germline V gene, CDR1 is DFQATT and CDR2 is SNEGSKA (reference sequence). Trimming at V came to 3 bases and at J to 7 bases, leaving 3 bases not matched to a gene. In nucleotides, the CDR3 is TGCAGTGCTAGGGAGGGGGCCCAGCCCCAGCATTTT. Translating it yields CSAREGAQPQHF.

This chain joins TRBV7-2 and TRBJ1-6, with D unresolved. Per germline, CDR1 SGHTA and CDR2 FQGNSA. Trimming removed 4 bases at V and 11 bases at J, with 12 bases between. This CDR3 spans 13 amino acids. CDR3 nucleotides: TGTGCCAGCAGCTCGAGGGATTCGACACCCCTCCACTTT. This encodes CASSSRDSTPLHF.